This T cell receptor (beta chain) stems from a study of monozygotic twins with inflammatory bowel disease (dated by TCRdb to between 2019 and 2020). About the study as a whole: The full study comprised approximately 28 monozygotic twin pairs: nine German pairs (four IBD-concordant, five IBD-discordant) and 19 IBD-discordant Danish pairs. The search for disease-associated traits relied mainly on comparing IBD patients with their genetically identical healthy co-twins within discordant pairs. Each individual had, on average, about 151 000 unique TCRalpha sequences and 181 000 unique TCRbeta sequences available for analysis. General conclusions and limits of the study: Repertoire similarity did not differ between concordant and discordant twins, which could be due to limited statistical power. The results gave no support for a single strong signal or clonotype linked to IBD. IBD patients shared fewer clonotypes with other individuals than healthy twins did, most markedly in patients showing signs of disease activity. The analysis was unable to tell apart different T cell subtypes. Because patients were on differing immunosuppressive treatments, the repertoires may have picked up extra background noise and inter-individual variability. IBD patients had lower TCRbeta repertoire diversity, measured by the inverse Simpson index, than their healthy co-twins.

From each donor, a 2.5 ml peripheral blood sample was drawn into PAXgene tubes and stored at -80 degrees C. Total RNA was isolated from whole blood with the PAXgene blood miRNA kit on an automated QIAcube, without T cell sorting. Deep TCRalpha and TCRbeta repertoire profiling with unique molecular barcoding was performed on peripheral blood of monozygotic twin pairs concordant or discordant for inflammatory bowel disease. Smoking habits were recorded for all twin pairs, and individuals were classified as current, former or never smokers. As regards this clonotype: Its target antigen remains unknown.

Library preparation employed 5' RACE. For each TCR library, approximately 3,700 ng of total RNA was used. For each sample, cDNA synthesis was carried out in eight separate reactions using SMARTScribe reverse transcriptase. During cDNA synthesis, template switching was used to introduce unique molecular identifiers that contained a 6-nucleotide sample barcode. TCRalpha and TCRbeta cDNA was amplified by two nested PCRs of around 15 and 9 cycles, with bead purification after each PCR. Before amplification, the cDNA was both treated with uracil DNA-glycosylase and purified with the QIAquick PCR purification kit. The second PCR added Illumina TruSeq-compatible adapters along with sample-specific barcodes. Library quality and concentration were assessed using TapeStation and Qubit, and approximately 5 ng of each library was pooled. The pooled libraries were sequenced with 2 x 100 bp reads and custom sequencing primers on an Illumina HiSeq2500 single-index Rapid Run. The source study handled its data this way. MiGEC version 1.2.6 was used for UMI-based consensus assembly, which corrected PCR and sequencing errors. V(D)J alignment, clonotype assembly and CDR3 extraction were performed with MiXCR version 2.1.1. To normalise gene usage, clonotype sharing and MAIT/NKT TCR abundance, the top 1000, 10 000 and 20 000 clonotypes in each sample were analysed. Diversity was computed as the inverse Simpson index with the vegan R package after downsampling to 27 000 UMIs. Paired Mann-Whitney U tests were applied to discordant twin pairs, with Benjamini-Hochberg correction for multiple testing. TCRdb reprocessed the reads and lists each CDR3 protein sequence as a single entry, with no DNA. The V and J calls and clone size are TCRdb's, not the authors'. The sample table includes approximately 150,000 distinct CDR3 sequences. The ten largest make up roughly 2.3% of the sample.

Measured from the cysteine to the phenylalanine, the CDR3 is 15 residues long. The protein alone is recorded here. CDR1 SGHRS and CDR2 YFSETQ were looked up in the germline V gene. Material: blood. This clonotype originated in a human donor with ulcerative colitis or Crohn's disease, or a healthy co-twin of an affected twin (not recorded which). Recombination joined TRBV5-1 with TRBJ1-6; no DNA is available, so the TRBD1 call from TCRdb remains unchecked. CDR3 loop: CASSLRQGATSPLHF. Reference TRBV5-1 and TRBJ1-6 proteins supply the regions before and after the CDR3; the full variable domain is: KAGVTQTPRYLIKTRGQQVTLSCSPISGHRSVSWYQQTPGQGLQFLFEYFSETQRNKGNFPGRFSGRQFSNSRSEMNVSTLELGDSALYLCASSLRQGATSPLHFGNGTRLTVT.